This T cell receptor (beta chain) was observed in a study of patients and donors after allogeneic stem cell transplantation. TCRdb re-called the RT-PCR reads through MiXCR, storing one row per CDR3 protein. The repertoire holds around 240,000 distinct CDR3 sequences, with approximately 14% as singletons. The CDR3 runs 12 residues. The ends lost 6 bases at V and 16 bases at J; junction bases unmatched: 12. Of note for this clonotype: This may be a read error: a much more frequent sequence differs by one nucleotide.

The sequenced material came from blood, either unsorted or a sorted T cell fraction (not recorded which). The sequence was collected from a human donor who was either an allogeneic HSCT recipient or a stem cell or donor lymphocyte infusion donor (not recorded which). It is not recorded whose cells these are; they may come from a transplant donor. This sequence joins TRBV12-3 or TRBV12-4 and TRBJ2-1, with 7 nucleotides matching TRBD2. CDR3 coding DNA: TGTGCCAGCAGGTTGGGTGGGAGGGCCCAATTCTTC. Translation gives CASRLGGRAQFF.